This T cell receptor beta chain was captured in a study of memory CD8 T cells in hepatitis C reinfection. Study-wide background: Between 12 and 24 weeks after reinfection detection, late samples were drawn.

TCRdb keeps only in-frame clones here, not all; method: immunoSEQ multiplex PCR. The sample records 45,000 to 50,000 clones, roughly 89% being singletons. The CDR3 has 15 residues. Germline loops: CDR1 SQVTM, CDR2 ANQGSEA. With V trimmed by 7 bases and J by 0 bases, 6 bases remained unmatched. This sample's time point: late/post reinfection, 12 to 24 weeks after detection. TCR sequencing was done directly ex vivo on sorted cells, without expansion in vitro. At all three reinfection time points, viable CD3+ CD8+ CD45RO- cells from two donors served as controls. Sequences were obtained from naive CD8+ T cells sorted from blood. The TCR comes from a young man with hepatitis C virus infection. The rearrangement joins TRBV29-1 to TRBJ2-1, with TRBD1 identical over 10 bases. CDR3 nucleotide sequence: TGCAGCGGGTACGGGACAGGGGTCTCCTACAATGAGCAGTTCTTC. Protein product: CSGYGTGVSYNEQFF.